Given below is one T cell receptor (beta chain) in context. This sample was included in a study of blood T cell repertoires in COVID-19. Overall study: Acute and convalescent COVID-19 samples came from the United States, Italy and Spain. T cells, B-cell-depleted T cells, or PBMCs provided the cDNA or gDNA that served as material.

How the authors handled the data: Estimates of nucleated cell counts were drawn from the amplification of reference gene primers. Some clones are missing from TCRdb's copy, which holds only in-frame ones; the method was immunoSEQ multiplex PCR. V and J calls and clone size follow that table, whereas D and trimming were derived from the DNA. The table lists tens of thousands of clones, approximately 89% of them singletons, with approximately 4.6% in the top ten. The CDR3 loop spans 12 amino acids. The V gene's germline CDR1 is MDHEN and CDR2 SYDVKM. Trimming took 8 bases from V and 4 from J; bases not matched to a gene: 1.

This sequence originates from a man of 80 years or more with acute or convalescent COVID-19. Sample: peripheral blood. The rearrangement links TRBV28 to TRBJ1-2; 10 nucleotides agree with TRBD1. This CDR3 is CASGQGVYGYTF. CDR3 nucleotide sequence: TGTGCCAGCGGACAGGGGGTCTATGGCTACACCTTC.